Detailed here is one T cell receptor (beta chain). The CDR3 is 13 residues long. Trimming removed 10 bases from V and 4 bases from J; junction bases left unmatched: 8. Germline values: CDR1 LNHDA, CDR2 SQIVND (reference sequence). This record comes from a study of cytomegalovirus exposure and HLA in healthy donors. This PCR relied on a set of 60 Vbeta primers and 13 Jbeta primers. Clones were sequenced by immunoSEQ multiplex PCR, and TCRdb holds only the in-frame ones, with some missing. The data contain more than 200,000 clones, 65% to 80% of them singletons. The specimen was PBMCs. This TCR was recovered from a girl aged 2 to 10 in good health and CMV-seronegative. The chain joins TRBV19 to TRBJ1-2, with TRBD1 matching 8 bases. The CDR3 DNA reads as TGTGCCACCCGGGACAGGAAGGCCTATGGCTACACCTTC. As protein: CATRDRKAYGYTF.